This entry is about one T cell receptor beta chain. Its antigen remains unidentified. The same CDR3 can be traced to other DNA sequences in this sample. As handled by the study authors: Junction-only sequences without quality scores came from ImmunoSEQ, so filtering differed. Produced via immunoSEQ multiplex PCR; TCRdb's table is partial and in-frame only. The V and J calls and clone size are taken from that table; D and trimming were inferred from the DNA. The data hold more than 150,000 clones, with 66% observed a single time. The data were obtained in a study of shared clonotypes between healthy human individuals. Study results and caveats: At large depth, rarefaction still showed sorted-subset sequencing to be incomplete.

CDR3 length equals 12 residues. Trimming shortened V by 5 bases and J by 0 bases, and 6 bases separated the two germline ends. Germline loops: CDR1 SGHRS, CDR2 YFSETQ. The chain links TRBV5-1 to TRBJ2-7; D remains unclear. Sequencing was performed on memory CD4+ T cells sorted from blood. The subset denotes: CD45RA-negative fraction. This clonotype originated in a man aged 30-40 years in good health. In DNA form, the CDR3 reads TGCGCCAGCAGGCCAGACTCCTACGAGCAGTACTTC. As protein: CASRPDSYEQYF. The full variable domain, rest sourced from reference TRBV5-1 and TRBJ2-7, is KAGVTQTPRYLIKTRGQQVTLSCSPISGHRSVSWYQQTPGQGLQFLFEYFSETQRNKGNFPGRFSGRQFSNSRSEMNVSTLELGDSALYLCASRPDSYEQYFGPGTRLTVT.